The clone carrying this TCR beta chain was found a few times. The CDR3 regions of TCR beta were amplified from RNA transcripts. With the HTBI primer set, the TCR CDR3 went through a first round of RT-PCR. TCRdb used MiXCR to reprocess the multiplex PCR reads, holding one entry per CDR3 protein. The table lists 250,000 to 300,000 distinct CDR3 sequences, approximately 18% of them singletons. The CDR3 runs to 14 residues. Germline CDR1 reads SGHVS; CDR2 reads FNYEAQ. V was clipped by 5 bases and J by 3 bases, with 14 bases between them. This sample is drawn from a study of T cells in Graves' hyperthyroidism and ophthalmopathy.

The chain employs TRBV7-6 and TRBJ2-7, with D possibly TRBD2 on 7 matching bases. The source material was blood. The clonotype originates from a man aged 45 to 65 with Graves' ophthalmopathy. The CDR3 here is CASSPEGGSYEQYF. Here the CDR3 DNA reads TGTGCCAGCAGCCCCGAGGGGGGGAGCTACGAGCAGTACTTC.